The following is a T cell receptor beta chain sequence with its context. The read terminates 3 residues ahead of where the CDR3 ends, so the germline J gene completes it. CDR3 length equals 15 residues. Germline CDR1 SGHVS, CDR2 FQNEAQ. This entry comes from a study of T cells in women clearing cervical HPV infection. Across the whole study: Controls gave blood once infection was undetectable; cases at lesion identification.

The assay was immunoSEQ multiplex PCR, and TCRdb's table has in-frame clones only and misses some. The repertoire table contains roughly 38,000 clones. The receptor comes from a woman between 18 and 75 years old with a cervical HPV16 infection that either progressed to CIN3+ or cleared (not recorded which). Sequencing input: blood buffy coat. V is TRBV7-8 and J is TRBJ1-1, with D perhaps TRBD1 (6 bases). The CDR3 spells CASSPRRGAGEKAFF. The DNA read from the CDR3 is TGTGCCAGCAGCCCCCGGCGGGGGGCTGGGGAAAAA.